Listed here are 28 T cell receptor beta chains from one sample, sequenced in a study of OX40 agonist ivuxolimab in advanced cancers. Profiled with immunoSEQ multiplex PCR; TCRdb holds only in-frame clones, not every one. The sample holds around 60,000 clones, 70% to 85% seen once. This specimen consisted of CD4+ or CD8+ T cells sorted from blood, obtained in a trial of the OX40 agonist ivuxolimab. The receptors derive from an adult with an advanced solid tumor such as melanoma, head and neck, liver or kidney cancer.

The V call is TRBV11-2, the J call TRBJ2-2; 11 bases align to TRBD2. Per the germline V gene, CDR1 is SGHAT and CDR2 is FQNNGV. Trimming removed 1 base from V and 7 bases from J; junction bases left unmatched: 14. This CDR3 is built from 19 residues. The CDR3 DNA reads as TGTGCCAGCAGCTTAGCCTTTGGGCTAGCGGGGGGAAGTGACGGGGAGCTGTTTTTT. This codes for CASSLAFGLAGGSDGELFF.

The sample holds one count of this clone. The J gene is TRBJ2-7, the V gene TRBV9; D is unclear. Trimming cost V 0 bases and J 0 bases, with 10 bases left between them. This CDR3 contains 15 residues. Per the germline V gene, CDR1 is SGDLS and CDR2 is YYNGEE. As DNA, the CDR3 is TGTGCCAGCAGCGTAGGTCCAGATAGCTCCTACGAGCAGTACTTC. The encoded protein is CASSVGPDSSYEQYF.

The chain couples TRBV5-6 to TRBJ1-1; 9 bases align to TRBD1. V gave up 4 bases and J gave up 3 bases; unmatched junction bases: 4. There are 14 residues in the CDR3. CDR1 is SGHDT and CDR2 is YYEEEE in the germline V gene. DNA for the CDR3: TGTGCCAGCAGCCTTGGGACAGGGCACACTGAAGCTTTCTTT. Translation: CASSLGTGHTEAFF.

The J gene is TRBJ2-3, the V gene TRBV6-5, with TRBD2 matching 9 bases. Germline V CDR1 and CDR2: MNHEY, SVGAGI. The CDR3 length is 15 residues. The junction had 3 bases not matched to a gene; V was cut back by 2 bases and J by 3 bases. The CDR3 DNA follows: TGTGCCAGCAGTTACGGGACTAGCAGGACAGATACGCAGTATTTT. Protein: CASSYGTSRTDTQYF.

This chain connects TRBV29-1 to TRBJ2-7, with unresolved D. V lost 4 bases, J lost 1 base, and 14 bases lay in between. CDR3 length: 14 residues. The germline CDR1 and CDR2 sequences are SQVTM and ANQGSEA. CDR3 region: CSVVVTKLSYEQYF. As DNA, the CDR3 is TGCAGCGTTGTCGTGACAAAACTATCCTACGAGCAGTACTTC.

The chain is built from TRBV7-2 and TRBJ1-6; D is uncertain. Germline CDR1 SGHTA, CDR2 FQGNSA. The CDR3 sequence is 12 residues long. Trimming took off 3 bases at V and 7 bases at J, with 4 bases between the two ends. The CDR3 bases are TGTGCCAGCAGCTTTCGAAATTCACCCCTCCACTTT. This encodes CASSFRNSPLHF.

This rearrangement joins TRBV5-1 to TRBJ2-2, with 10 bases aligning to TRBD1. The CDR3 sequence is 17 residues long. The V gene end was trimmed by 4 bases and the J gene end by 2 bases; junction bases not matched to a gene: 8. Germline CDR1 is SGHRS and CDR2 is YFSETQ. CDR3 bases: TGCGCCAGCAGCCCACTGGGACAGGGGCCTAACACCGGGGAGCTGTTTTTT. Amino acids: CASSPLGQGPNTGELFF.

V and J are TRBV5-6 and TRBJ1-2; 8 nucleotides match TRBD1. J lost 8 bases, V lost 4 bases, and 16 bases had no gene match. The CDR3 totals 16 residues. The V gene's germline CDR1 is SGHDT and CDR2 YYEEEE. The chain's CDR3 is CASSGRDRFFSKGYTF. In DNA form, the CDR3 reads TGTGCCAGCAGCGGAAGGGACAGGTTTTTTTCTAAGGGCTACACCTTC. The full variable domain, completed using reference TRBV5-6 and TRBJ1-2, is DAGVTQSPTHLIKTRGQQVTLRCSPKSGHDTVSWYQQALGQGPQFIFQYYEEEERQRGNFPDRFSGHQFPNYSSELNVNALLLGDSALYLCASSGRDRFFSKGYTFGSGTRLTVV.

CDR3 in DNA: TGTGCCAGCTCCGAACAGGGGGTCGGGGAGACCCAGTACTTC. It is translated as CASSEQGVGETQYF. This chain connects TRBV5-6 to TRBJ2-5; 8 bases are shared with TRBD1. In germline, CDR1 is SGHDT, CDR2 YYEEEE. Trimming removed 7 bases from V and 5 bases from J; junction bases left unmatched: 10. This CDR3 spans 14 amino acids.

The gene calls are TRBV20-1 and TRBJ1-2; D call uncertain. This CDR3 contains 10 residues. From germline, CDR1 is DFQATT and CDR2 SNEGSKA (reference sequence). Trimming took 2 bases from V and 4 from J, leaving 2 bases between them. In nucleotides, the CDR3 is TGCAGTGCTAGAACCTATGGCTACACCTTC. Its protein is CSARTYGYTF.

The rearrangement joins TRBV18 to TRBJ1-4; maybe TRBD1 (5 bases). The CDR3 has 13 amino acids. Trimming shortened V by 6 bases and J by 8 bases, and 13 bases separated the two germline ends. CDR1 and CDR2 (germline): KGHSH, LQKENI. CDR3: CASSRDPEEKLFF. The DNA of the CDR3 is TGTGCCAGCTCTCGGGACCCCGAGGAAAAACTGTTTTTT.

This clone was observed a few times. V gene TRBV10-3 combines with J gene TRBJ2-5, with 9 bases aligning to TRBD2. V dropped 10 bases and J dropped 5; count of bases not matched to a gene: 8. This CDR3 has 13 residues. Germline values: CDR1 ENHRY, CDR2 SYGVKD. The CDR3 sequence: CATSSGERETQYF. The CDR3 nucleotides read TGTGCCACCTCTAGCGGGGAGAGGGAGACCCAGTACTTC.

This sequence joins TRBV29-1 and TRBJ2-5; a weak D match, TRBD2 (6 bases). Trimming cost V 6 bases and J 4 bases, with 18 bases left between them. Germline V gives CDR1 SQVTM, CDR2 ANQGSEA. CDR3 size: 14 residues. The CDR3 spells CSVKRGIPRETQYF. CDR3 bases: TGCAGCGTGAAACGGGGGATCCCTCGAGAGACCCAGTACTTC.

The chain has TRBV7-9 and TRBJ1-2, with D possibly TRBD1 on 6 matching bases. The germline CDR1 and CDR2 sequences are SEHNR and FQNEAQ (reference sequence). V was cut by 3 bases and J by 2 bases, with 10 bases left in between. The CDR3 extends over 14 amino acids. CDR3 sequence (DNA): TGTGCCAGCAGCTTTCACAGGGAGAACTATGGCTACACCTTC. It specifies CASSFHRENYGYTF.

This sequence joins TRBV2 and TRBJ2-7; tentative D call: TRBD1 (5 bases). The CDR3 loop spans 15 amino acids. V was trimmed by 6 bases and J by 4 bases, leaving 19 bases between them. Germline V CDR1 and CDR2: SNHLY, FYNNEI. The CDR3 bases are TGTGCCAGCAGACTCCAGGGAAATAGGACATACGAGCAGTACTTC. It yields the protein CASRLQGNRTYEQYF.

This chain joins TRBV7-9 and TRBJ2-5, with TRBD2 matching over 9 bases. V lost 4 bases to trimming and J lost 1 base; unmatched junction nucleotides: 10. This CDR3 spans 17 amino acids. Germline V CDR1 and CDR2: SEHNR, FQNEAQ (reference sequence). The DNA for the CDR3 is TGTGCCAGCAGCTCCTCGTTGGTAGCGGGGGCCCAAGAGACCCAGTACTTC. It translates to CASSSSLVAGAQETQYF. The full variable domain, with the rest looked up from reference TRBV7-9 and TRBJ2-5, is DTGVSQNPRHKITKRGQNVTFRCDPISEHNRLYWYRQTLGQGPEFLTYFQNEAQLEKSRLLSDRFSAERPKGSFSTLEIQRTEQGDSAMYLCASSSSLVAGAQETQYFGPGTRLLVL.

The chain combines TRBV2 with TRBJ2-1; maybe TRBD2 (6 bases). The germline V and J ends were trimmed by 10 bases and 9 bases, with 22 bases remaining between them. Germline loops: CDR1 SNHLY, CDR2 FYNNEI. The CDR3 runs to 14 residues. The CDR3 reads CANHRDSVRGEQFF. The DNA for the CDR3 is TGTGCCAATCACCGGGACTCCGTTCGTGGTGAGCAGTTCTTC.

CDR3 sequence (DNA): TGCGCCAGCAGCCAAGAAAGAACGACCCCGAACTATGGCTACACCTTC. Its translation is CASSQERTTPNYGYTF. The chain is built from TRBV4-3 and TRBJ1-2, with D unclear. The CDR3 spans 16 residues. V was cut by 0 bases and J by 2 bases, with 13 bases left in between. From germline, CDR1 is LGHNA and CDR2 YSLEER.

V and J are TRBV28 and TRBJ2-2, with 11 bases aligning to TRBD2. V dropped 1 base and J dropped 0; count of bases not matched to a gene: 7. Per germline, CDR1 MDHEN and CDR2 SYDVKM. The CDR3 has 19 residues. This CDR3 reads CASSLSALAGGPNTGELFF. DNA for the CDR3: TGTGCCAGCAGTTTATCGGCCCTAGCGGGAGGCCCGAACACCGGGGAGCTGTTTTTT.

The CDR3 sequence is CASRVRDRGNYGYTF. The CDR3 nucleotides are TGTGCCAGCAGAGTCCGGGACAGGGGAAACTATGGCTACACCTTC. The chain is built from TRBV6-5 and TRBJ1-2; 10 bases align to TRBD1. Per the germline V gene, CDR1 is MNHEY and CDR2 is SVGAGI. The CDR3 sequence is 15 residues long. The V and J ends lost 6 bases and 2 bases, in that order; junction bases with no gene match: 6.

The chain couples TRBV7-6 to TRBJ2-1; no firm D call. V was shortened by 1 base and J by 9 bases, with 7 bases between the two germline ends. CDR3 size: 12 residues. Germline lookup yields CDR1 SGHVS and CDR2 FNYEAQ. CDR3 in amino acids: CASSLVRGEQFF. Here the CDR3 DNA reads TGTGCCAGCAGCTTAGTGCGCGGTGAGCAGTTCTTC.

CDR3 nucleotide sequence: TGTGCCAGCAGCTTAAGATATGCTGACACCCCAGATACGCAGTATTTT. Encoded protein: CASSLRYADTPDTQYF. This chain uses TRBV11-2 with TRBJ2-3; no reliable D call. This CDR3 is 16 amino acids long. The V end was cut by 2 bases, the J end by 4 bases, with 16 bases between. The germline V gene has CDR1 SGHAT and CDR2 FQNNGV.

The V call is TRBV6-1, the J call TRBJ2-7; TRBD1 agrees at 7 bases. The CDR3 is made up of 14 amino acids. V shed 0 bases, J shed 4 bases, and the junction held 3 bases outside the gene matches. Germline CDR1 is MNHNS and CDR2 is SASEGT. CDR3 nucleotide sequence: TGTGCCAGCAGTGAAGCTGGGACAGCGTACGAGCAGTACTTC. As protein: CASSEAGTAYEQYF.

The V and J genes are TRBV2 and TRBJ2-5, with a possible D match to TRBD2 (6 bases). The V and J ends lost 6 bases and 5 bases respectively, with 19 bases between them. The germline V gene encodes CDR1 SNHLY and CDR2 FYNNEI. The CDR3 is 15 amino acids. The CDR3 DNA follows: TGTGCCAGCAGCGCCCGAGGCAGCCGGGAGGAGACCCAGTACTTC. Its protein is CASSARGSREETQYF.

This sequence joins TRBV7-2 and TRBJ2-1; D gene ambiguous. V lost 5 bases and J 1 base, leaving 6 bases between the germline ends. This CDR3 comprises 13 residues. The germline CDR1 and CDR2 sequences are SGHTA and FQGNSA. CDR3 nucleotides: TGTGCCAGCAGCCACGCTTCCTACAATGAGCAGTTCTTC. Its translation is CASSHASYNEQFF.

This chain links TRBV19 with TRBJ2-3; no clear D. This CDR3 spans 15 amino acids. V dropped 3 bases and J dropped 0 bases, with 10 bases sitting between them. Germline V gene lookup returns CDR1 LNHDA and CDR2 SQIVND (reference sequence). The CDR3 DNA follows: TGTGCCAGTAGTATTAAAACAGCTAGCACAGATACGCAGTATTTT. This codes for CASSIKTASTDTQYF.

The chain employs TRBV28 and TRBJ2-7; 8 positions match TRBD1. Trimming took 7 bases from V and 9 from J; bases not matched to a gene: 14. The CDR3 totals 14 residues. In germline, CDR1 is MDHEN, CDR2 SYDVKM. CDR3 DNA: TGTGCCAGCAACCCCCCCGGGGCAGGGGGCTTGCAGTACTTC. The encoded protein is CASNPPGAGGLQYF.

CDR3 bases: TGTGCCAGCAGTGACAGGGGGCTGGGAAATTCACCCCTCCACTTT. It encodes CASSDRGLGNSPLHF. The rearrangement joins TRBV2 to TRBJ1-6, with 8 bases lining up with TRBD1. V shed 3 bases and J 7 bases; nucleotides not matched to a gene: 5. Germline-derived CDR1 and CDR2 are SNHLY and FYNNEI. There are 15 residues in the CDR3.